The source of this T cell receptor beta chain is a study of CD8+ T cells in alopecia areata. Study information: Patients received oral tofacitinib, 5 to 10 mg twice daily, for moderate-to-severe alopecia areata.

Sample treatment: oral pan-JAK inhibitor, 5-10 mg twice daily. Those with alopecia areata gave lesional scalp punch biopsies and peripheral blood. Germline V gives CDR1 LNHDA, CDR2 SQIVND (reference sequence). V lost 1 base to trimming and J lost 3 bases, with 10 bases between them. This CDR3 comprises 15 residues. On this clone itself: Its antigen is currently unknown.

Findings and caveats of the study: In scalp and blood during tofacitinib, many expanded lesional clones persisted.

RNA extraction and reverse transcription yielded cDNA as sequencing template. The table came from immunoSEQ multiplex PCR; TCRdb's copy has only in-frame clones and leaves some out. This repertoire shows tens of thousands of clones, just over 70% found once; its top ten account for 17%. The specimen comprised CD8+ T cells sorted from blood, sampled at week 44, from a patient treated with tofacitinib. The clonotype was recovered from a human donor with alopecia areata. The J gene is TRBJ1-5, the V gene TRBV19, with D unclear. CDR3 DNA: TGTGCCAGTAGTATAGGAGCGGGTAACAATCAGCCCCAGCATTTT. As protein: CASSIGAGNNQPQHF.